This T cell receptor (beta chain) was found in a study of blood T cell repertoires in COVID-19. The CDR3 sequence is 13 residues long. Germline V gene lookup returns CDR1 MNHEY and CDR2 SVGAGI. Trimming stripped 6 bases from V and 6 bases from J, with 13 bases between. Among Cohort 3 donors, those recovered had two negative PCRs, clearance, or symptom resolution. Data came from immunoSEQ multiplex PCR; TCRdb stores just in-frame clones and leaves some out. The sample lists about 370,000 clones; roughly nine tenths were seen once. The chain employs TRBV6-5 and TRBJ2-3, with D possibly being TRBD1 (6 bases). Sequences were obtained from PBMCs or T cells enriched from blood (not recorded which). The receptor was derived from a man between 18 and 29 years old who had recovered from COVID-19. CDR3 amino acids: CASRLDSLDTQYF. For the CDR3, the DNA is TGTGCCAGCAGGTTGGACAGCCTCGATACGCAGTATTTT.